This T cell receptor (beta chain) was retrieved from a study of OX40 agonist ivuxolimab in advanced cancers. About the study: The patients got ivuxolimab, which is an agonistic anti-OX40 (CD134) antibody. A diagnosis of hepatocellular carcinoma, melanoma, renal cell or head and neck cancer was present in dose-escalation patients.

In germline, CDR1 is LNHDA, CDR2 SQIVND (reference sequence). The CDR3 runs to 14 residues. Trimming at V came to 3 bases and at J to 6 bases, leaving 3 bases not matched to a gene. Overall study findings and caveats: Both CD4+ and CD8+ T cell populations in blood had undergone clonal expansion by week 6 at 0.1 to 3.0 mg/kg.

This clone was detected a few times. Antigen: not known. Data came from immunoSEQ multiplex PCR; TCRdb stores just in-frame clones and leaves some out. The table lists 33,000 or so clones, about four fifths of them singletons. The TCR comes from an adult with an advanced solid tumor such as melanoma, head and neck, liver or kidney cancer. The material was CD4+ or CD8+ T cells sorted from blood, obtained in a trial of the OX40 agonist ivuxolimab. This sequence joins TRBV19 and TRBJ2-1; 9 bases are shared with TRBD2. CDR3 amino acids: CASSISGSFNEQFF. CDR3 nucleotides: TGTGCCAGTAGTATTAGCGGGAGTTTCAATGAGCAGTTCTTC.